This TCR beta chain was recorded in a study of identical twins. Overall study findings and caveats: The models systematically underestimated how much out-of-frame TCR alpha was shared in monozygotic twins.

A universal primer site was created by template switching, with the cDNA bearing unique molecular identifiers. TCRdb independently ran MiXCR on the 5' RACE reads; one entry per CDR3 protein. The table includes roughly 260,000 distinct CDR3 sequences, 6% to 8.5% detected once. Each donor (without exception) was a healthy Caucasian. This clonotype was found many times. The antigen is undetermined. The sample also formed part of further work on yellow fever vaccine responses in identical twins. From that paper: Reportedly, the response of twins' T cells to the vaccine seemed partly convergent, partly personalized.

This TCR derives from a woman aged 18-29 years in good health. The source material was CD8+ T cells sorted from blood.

CDR3 sequence: CASSYTHPGTAFF. The DNA for the CDR3 is TGTGCCAGCAGTTACACCCACCCAGGGACGGCTTTCTTT. V usage is TRBV6-5 and J usage is TRBJ1-1; a possible D gene is TRBD1 (5 bases). V dropped 2 bases and J dropped 11 bases, with 15 bases sitting between them. The CDR3 loop spans 13 amino acids. The germline V gene has CDR1 MNHEY and CDR2 SVGAGI.